One sample yielded the 2 T cell receptor beta chains listed below, sequenced in a study of blood T cell repertoires in COVID-19. TCRdb keeps only in-frame clones here, not all; method: immunoSEQ multiplex PCR. The table has about 240,000 clones, 82% seen once. Sequenced material: peripheral blood. These receptors were taken from a woman aged 55-70 years with active or convalescent COVID-19.

This rearrangement joins TRBV21-1 to TRBJ1-5. TRBV21-1 is a known pseudogene. The CDR3 consists of 18 residues. CDR3 nucleotide sequence: TGTGCCAGCAGCAAATTGGGTCCCCGGGTCTGGGGCAATCAGCCCCAGCATTTT. The encoded protein is CASSKLGPRVWGNQPQHF.

This chain connects TRBV7-2 to TRBJ2-7; tentative D call: TRBD1 (6 bases). The CDR3 is 14 residues long. Looked up from germline, CDR1 is SGHTA and CDR2 is FQGNSA. Deletions cut 4 bases from V and 9 bases from J, with 19 bases between. CDR3 bases: TGTGCCAGCAGCTACGGACAGTCCGTCCTGGGGCAGTACTTC. Protein product: CASSYGQSVLGQYF.